The 24 T cell receptor beta chains below were found in one sample sequenced in a study of OX40 agonist ivuxolimab in advanced cancers. Here immunoSEQ multiplex PCR was the method, and the copy in TCRdb shows in-frame clones only, minus some. Among some 50,000 clones, approximately 86% were seen once, and the ten largest hold roughly 13%. The sequenced sample was CD4+ or CD8+ T cells sorted from blood, obtained in a trial of the OX40 agonist ivuxolimab. The receptors originated from an adult with an advanced solid tumor such as melanoma, head and neck, liver or kidney cancer.

The CDR3 bases are TGCGCCAGCAGCTTAGCCGGGAGGGACTGGGATACGCAGTATTTT. It specifies CASSLAGRDWDTQYF. The rearrangement uses TRBV5-1 and TRBJ2-3; 8 bases fit TRBD2. Germline-derived CDR1 and CDR2 are SGHRS and YFSETQ. The CDR3 covers 15 residues. The ends lost 2 bases at V and 6 bases at J; junction bases unmatched: 8.

About this clone itself: Additional DNA sequences in this sample encode the identical CDR3. The chain recombines TRBV20-1 with TRBJ2-7; 7 bases match TRBD1. The CDR3 contains 10 residues. The ends lost 4 bases at V and 13 bases at J; junction bases unmatched: 7. Germline values: CDR1 DFQATT, CDR2 SNEGSKA (reference sequence). CDR3 DNA sequence: TGCAGTGCTATCCAGGGGGAAGAATACTTC. Translating it yields CSAIQGEEYF.

The rearrangement uses TRBV6-1 and TRBJ2-2, with 7 bases matching TRBD2. Germline CDR1 reads MNHNS; CDR2 reads SASEGT. J gave up 0 bases and V 8 bases, and 6 bases lay outside the gene matches. The CDR3 spans 15 residues. The CDR3: CASQAGTPNTGELFF. The CDR3 region has the DNA TGTGCCAGCCAAGCGGGGACGCCGAACACCGGGGAGCTGTTTTTT.

The J gene is TRBJ2-3, the V gene TRBV11-2, with D uncertain. Trimming cost V 2 bases and J 5 bases, with 11 bases left between them. Looked up from germline, CDR1 is SGHAT and CDR2 is FQNNGV. This CDR3 has 14 amino acids. CDR3 sequence (DNA): TGTGCCAGCAGCTTACCTGGTTCGGGAGATACGCAGTATTTT. It specifies CASSLPGSGDTQYF.

The V gene is TRBV28, the J gene TRBJ2-3; a possible D gene is TRBD2 (7 bases). Germline V lookup: CDR1 MDHEN, CDR2 SYDVKM. The V gene lost 5 bases and the J gene lost 0 bases, with 9 bases spanning the gap. The CDR3 has 14 residues. CDR3 loop: CASSKGGSTDTQYF. The CDR3 coding sequence is TGTGCCAGCAGTAAGGGGGGGAGCACAGATACGCAGTATTTT.

Turning to this clone: The sample contains more than one DNA sequence encoding this CDR3. This sequence joins TRBV5-4 and TRBJ1-1; no clear D. V shed 4 bases and J shed 0 bases, with 10 bases lying between them. The CDR3 totals 14 residues. CDR1 and CDR2 from the germline V gene are SGHNT and YYREEE (reference sequence). The CDR3 protein is CASSPSVVNTEAFF. CDR3 nucleotide sequence: TGTGCCAGCAGCCCGAGCGTCGTGAACACTGAAGCTTTCTTT.

The V gene is TRBV19, the J gene TRBJ1-2; tentative D call: TRBD1 (6 bases). This CDR3 contains 14 residues. V was pared by 7 bases and J by 7 bases, with 19 bases between. From germline, CDR1 is LNHDA and CDR2 SQIVND (reference sequence). The CDR3 DNA reads as TGTGCCAGTAAGTCACAGGGATGGGACTTTGGCTACACCTTC. Amino acid sequence: CASKSQGWDFGYTF.

The chain is built from TRBV4-1 and TRBJ2-5; D remains unclear. Trimming removed 0 bases from V and 5 bases from J, with 7 bases in between. CDR1 and CDR2 (germline): MGHRA, YSYEKL. The CDR3 runs 13 residues. CDR3 nucleotide sequence: TGCGCCAGCAGCCAAGAAATACCCGAGACCCAGTACTTC. Translated: CASSQEIPETQYF.

The chain links TRBV29-1 to TRBJ2-3; no reliable D call. There are 14 residues in the CDR3. CDR1 and CDR2 (germline): SQVTM, ANQGSEA. The V end lost 6 bases, the J end lost 1 base, and 14 bases lay between the germline ends. CDR3 sequence reads: CSVDITGRTDTQYF. CDR3 DNA sequence: TGCAGCGTCGACATTACTGGACGCACAGATACGCAGTATTTT.

This clone was counted only a few times. The chain joins TRBV11-2 to TRBJ2-3, with 7 bases identical to TRBD2. The CDR3 is 14 amino acids. With V trimmed by 8 bases and J by 5 bases, 10 bases remained unmatched. Per the germline V gene, CDR1 is SGHAT and CDR2 is FQNNGV. The CDR3 DNA is TGTGCCAGCCGGCTAGCGGAGCCTAGAGATACGCAGTATTTT. Its protein is CASRLAEPRDTQYF. Filled out from reference TRBV11-2 and TRBJ2-3, the complete variable domain reads EAGVAQSPRYKIIEKRQSVAFWCNPISGHATLYWYQQILGQGPKLLIQFQNNGVVDDSQLPKDRFSAERLKGVDSTLKIQPAKLEDSAVYLCASRLAEPRDTQYFGPGTRLTVL.

This clone was seen a single time. The chain couples TRBV5-6 to TRBJ2-3; tentative D call: TRBD1 (5 bases). This CDR3 is built from 15 residues. Trimming shortened V by 4 bases and J by 2 bases, and 14 bases separated the two germline ends. CDR1 and CDR2 (germline): SGHDT, YYEEEE. This CDR3 is CASSKRQTHTDTQYF. CDR3 nucleotides: TGTGCCAGCAGCAAACGACAGACACACACAGATACGCAGTATTTT.

The chain joins TRBV30 to TRBJ2-7; D is possibly TRBD1 (5 bases). Trimming cost V 3 bases and J 0 bases, with 12 bases left between them. The CDR3 is made up of 14 amino acids. Germline V CDR1 and CDR2: GTSNPN, SVGIG (reference sequence). The CDR3: CAWSGLQGSYEQYF. CDR3 DNA sequence: TGTGCCTGGAGCGGTCTGCAGGGCTCCTACGAGCAGTACTTC.

The V call is TRBV19, the J call TRBJ2-2; D possibly corresponds to TRBD1 (6 bases). The CDR3 sequence is 14 residues long. CDR1 and CDR2 (germline): LNHDA, SQIVND (reference sequence). Trimming pared 5 bases from V and 6 bases from J, leaving 13 bases between. The CDR3 loop reads CASSHQGTAGELFF. In DNA, the CDR3 is TGTGCCAGTAGTCACCAGGGGACGGCCGGGGAGCTGTTTTTT.

The V and J genes are TRBV19 and TRBJ2-3; D may be TRBD1 or TRBD2 (5 bases each). V was pared by 3 bases and J by 2 bases, with 12 bases between. Germline assignment: CDR1 LNHDA and CDR2 SQIVND (reference sequence). This CDR3 is built from 15 residues. CDR3 sequence reads: CASSMGTEYTDTQYF. CDR3 DNA: TGTGCCAGTAGTATGGGGACGGAATACACAGATACGCAGTATTTT.

V usage is TRBV20-1 and J usage is TRBJ2-1, with D hard to call. CDR1 is DFQATT and CDR2 is SNEGSKA in the germline V gene (reference sequence). This CDR3 region has 11 residues. Trimming removed 3 bases from V and 9 bases from J, with 9 bases in between. This CDR3 is CSARPHIEQFF. CDR3 DNA: TGCAGTGCTAGGCCCCACATTGAGCAGTTCTTC.

This chain connects TRBV15 to TRBJ1-5; D is undetermined. The V gene's germline CDR1 is LNHNV and CDR2 YYDKDF (reference sequence). The CDR3 loop spans 14 amino acids. V was trimmed by 5 bases and J by 6 bases, leaving 14 bases between them. CDR3 DNA: TGTGCCACCAGCCCCCCGCTCGGGCGTCAGCCCCAGCATTTT. Amino acids: CATSPPLGRQPQHF.

The V call is TRBV4-2, the J call TRBJ2-3, with D perhaps TRBD2 (7 bases). The germline CDR1 and CDR2 sequences are LGHNA and YNFKEQ. V lost 6 bases to trimming and J lost 8 bases, with 18 bases between them. CDR3 length equals 14 residues. CDR3 in amino acids: CASRPTSEGGTQYF. The CDR3 bases are TGTGCCAGCAGACCCACTAGCGAGGGGGGTACGCAGTATTTT.

In this sample, this clone turned up once. The J gene is TRBJ2-1, the V gene TRBV6-1; the match to TRBD2 covers 8 bases. From germline, CDR1 is MNHNS and CDR2 SASEGT. The CDR3 length is 15 residues. J gave up 15 bases and V 2 bases, and 15 bases lay outside the gene matches. The CDR3, as DNA: TGTGCCAGCAGTGAAAAGACTAGCGTGTTCGAGTGGGGGTTCTTC. This gives the protein CASSEKTSVFEWGFF.

The chain links TRBV14 to TRBJ2-2, with TRBD2 identical over 12 bases. CDR3 length equals 20 residues. Germline CDR1 is SGHDN and CDR2 is FVKESK. V dropped 1 base and J dropped 5; count of bases not matched to a gene: 14. The CDR3 DNA reads TGTGCCAGCAGCCAAGGGAGGGCAAGACTAGCGGGAGTAAGGACCGGGGAGCTGTTTTTT. Translating gives CASSQGRARLAGVRTGELFF. Drawing the rest from reference TRBV14 and TRBJ2-2, the complete variable domain is EAGVTQFPSHSVIEKGQTVTLRCDPISGHDNLYWYRRVMGKEIKFLLHFVKESKQDESGMPNNRFLAERTGGTYSTLKVQPAELEDSGVYFCASSQGRARLAGVRTGELFFGEGSRLTVL.

The rearrangement links TRBV9 to TRBJ1-2, with D unresolved. Germline CDR1 and CDR2: SGDLS and YYNGEE. Trimming cost V 4 bases and J 0 bases, with 13 bases left between them. CDR3 length equals 15 residues. CDR3 loop: CASSSPKGTNYGYTF. The DNA of the CDR3 is TGTGCCAGCAGCTCTCCTAAGGGAACTAACTATGGCTACACCTTC.

The chain combines TRBV19 with TRBJ2-5; 9 nucleotides align to TRBD1. CDR1 LNHDA and CDR2 SQIVND come from the germline V gene (reference sequence). CDR3 size: 13 residues. Trimming took 8 bases from V and 5 from J; bases not matched to a gene: 6. CDR3 nucleotide sequence: TGTGCCAGTGGCCGGGACAGGGTCGAGACCCAGTACTTC. Translated, it gives CASGRDRVETQYF.

The rearrangement uses TRBV4-1 and TRBJ1-5, with TRBD1 matching 9 bases. This CDR3 is 15 amino acids long. Germline V gene lookup returns CDR1 MGHRA and CDR2 YSYEKL. V shed 2 bases, J shed 6 bases, and the junction held 5 bases outside the gene matches. Written as DNA, the CDR3 is TGCGCCAGCAGCCAACCTGACAGGGGGAGTCAGCCCCAGCATTTT. Protein: CASSQPDRGSQPQHF.

The chain links TRBV7-2 to TRBJ1-1, with a tentative D call TRBD1 (5 bases). The CDR3 has 12 amino acids. V gave up 0 bases and J gave up 8 bases, with 7 bases separating them. Germline lookup yields CDR1 SGHTA and CDR2 FQGNSA. The CDR3 nucleotides read TGTGCCAGCAGCTTAGCGGGGGGGGAAGCTTTCTTT. Translating it yields CASSLAGGEAFF.

Only one count was recorded for this clone. The J gene is TRBJ2-1, the V gene TRBV19; D is possibly TRBD2 (6 bases). Germline V gene lookup returns CDR1 LNHDA and CDR2 SQIVND (reference sequence). The CDR3 has 17 residues. The ends were cut back, 0 bases at V and 8 bases at J, with 20 bases in the middle. The CDR3 sequence is CASSIDSRPYGGDEQFF. The CDR3 DNA sequence: TGTGCCAGTAGTATAGATAGTCGGCCGTATGGAGGGGATGAGCAGTTCTTC.